These T cell receptor beta chains were read from a single sample in a study of post-analysis software for immune sequencing data. TCRdb analysed the PCR reads with MiXCR anew, one entry per CDR3 protein. The sample includes 700,000 to 900,000 distinct CDR3 sequences, 46% of them seen just once. Sample: blood. These receptors all come from a girl aged 10-17 years with multiple sclerosis. Each CDR3 is given with its conserved first and last residue. A D gene is named only where the DNA matches it firmly. The size of a clone is reported for some rows only, either as once, few or many, or as a class for expanded clones.

J gene | D gene | V gene | clone size | CDR3 protein | CDR3 DNA
TRBJ2-7 | TRBD1 | TRBV12-3/TRBV12-4 | NA | CASSFPDRIGDYEQYF | TGTGCCAGCAGTTTCCCGGACAGGATAGGAGACTACGAGCAGTACTTC
TRBJ2-7 | TRBD2 | TRBV7-6 | NA | CASSEGLASSYEQYF | TGTGCCAGCAGCGAGGGACTAGCGAGTTCCTACGAGCAGTACTTC
TRBJ1-4 | NA | TRBV15 | few | CATSRDGGKDEKLFF | TGTGCCACCAGCAGAGACGGGGGGAAGGATGAAAAACTGTTTTTT
TRBJ2-1 | TRBD2 | TRBV5-1 | NA | CASSGLAGAHEQFF | TGCGCCAGCAGCGGGCTAGCGGGAGCCCATGAGCAGTTCTTC
TRBJ2-1 | TRBD2 | TRBV20-1 | NA | CSAEGSGTYNEQFF | TGCAGTGCCGAAGGTAGCGGGACCTACAATGAGCAGTTCTTC
TRBJ1-1 | TRBD1 | TRBV6-1 | NA | CASNPRQGRTEAFF | TGTGCCAGCAACCCGAGACAGGGACGGACTGAAGCTTTCTTT
TRBJ2-3 | TRBD2 | TRBV12-3/TRBV12-4 | NA | CASSLGGRKEDTQYF | TGTGCCAGCAGTTTGGGCGGGAGGAAGGAAGATACGCAGTATTTT
TRBJ2-5 | TRBD1 | TRBV20-1 | NA | CSAGPPPGQEKETQYF | TGCAGTGCTGGCCCGCCTCCGGGACAGGAAAAAGAGACCCAGTACTTC
TRBJ2-1 | NA | TRBV20-1 | many | CSALSNNEQFF | TGCAGTGCCCTCAGTAACAATGAGCAGTTCTTC
TRBJ2-5 | NA | TRBV4-1 | NA | CASSQLMGDDSTQYF | TGCGCCAGCAGCCAACTTATGGGGGACGACAGTACCCAGTACTTC
TRBJ2-1 | NA | TRBV27 | NA | CASSPNHNEQFF | TGTGCCAGCAGCCCTAATCACAATGAGCAGTTCTTC
TRBJ2-1 | TRBD2 | TRBV20-1 | once | CSARYSGRGYNEQFF | TGCAGTGCTAGATACTCGGGGCGGGGGTACAATGAGCAGTTCTTC
TRBJ1-4 | NA | TRBV27 | NA | CASSSGTPNEKLFF | TGTGCCAGCAGTTCGGGAACGCCTAATGAAAAACTGTTTTTT
TRBJ2-1 | NA | TRBV4-2 | NA | CASSQDQGLSPYSYNEQFF | TGTGCCAGCAGCCAAGATCAGGGCTTAAGCCCGTACTCCTACAATGAGCAGTTCTTC
TRBJ2-7 | NA | TRBV5-1 | NA | CASSFRGPPYEQYF | TGCGCCAGCAGCTTCAGGGGACCCCCGTACGAGCAGTACTTC
TRBJ2-1 | TRBD2 | TRBV4-1 | few | CASSPGLVINEQFF | TGCGCCAGCAGCCCGGGACTAGTTATCAATGAGCAGTTCTTC
TRBJ2-7 | NA | TRBV28 | once | CARSFVPGHAVDYEQYF | TGTGCCAGGAGTTTTGTCCCGGGACACGCTGTTGATTACGAGCAGTACTTC
TRBJ2-7 | NA | TRBV2 | NA | CASSEAGGLYEQYF | TGTGCCAGCAGTGAAGCTGGGGGCCTCTACGAGCAGTACTTC
TRBJ2-5 | NA | TRBV11-2 | NA | CASSLSGRRAETQYF | TGTGCCAGCAGCTTAAGCGGCCGTAGGGCGGAGACCCAGTACTTC
TRBJ2-7 | NA | TRBV20-1 | NA | CSARLWGQSYEQYF | TGCAGTGCTAGACTTTGGGGGCAGTCCTACGAGCAGTACTTC
TRBJ2-5 | NA | TRBV20-1 | few | CSARDVLGKTYQETQYF | TGCAGTGCTAGAGATGTCCTAGGAAAGACCTACCAAGAGACCCAGTACTTC
TRBJ2-1 | TRBD2 | TRBV5-5 | NA | CASSSIAGGSYNEQFF | TGTGCCAGCAGCAGTATAGCGGGAGGGTCCTACAATGAGCAGTTCTTC
TRBJ1-1 | NA | TRBV6-5 | NA | CAVGGTEAFF | TGTGCCGTTGGGGGCACTGAAGCTTTCTTT
TRBJ2-1 | NA | TRBV9 | NA | CASSPEGGSPYNEQFF | TGTGCCAGCAGCCCGGAGGGGGGATCACCTTACAATGAGCAGTTCTTC
TRBJ2-3 | NA | TRBV5-6 | NA | CASSLPDDTDTQYF | TGTGCCAGCAGCTTGCCCGACGACACAGATACGCAGTATTTT
TRBJ1-6 | NA | TRBV7-9 | NA | CASSLGTAGSSYNSPLHF | TGTGCCAGCAGCTTAGGGACAGCGGGTAGCTCCTATAATTCACCCCTCCACTTT
TRBJ2-6 | NA | TRBV28 | NA | CASRLTGFAGANVLTF | TGTGCCAGCCGACTCACAGGGTTCGCTGGGGCCAACGTCCTGACTTTC
TRBJ1-4 | TRBD1 | TRBV6-1 | NA | CASSEFRGNEKLFF | TGTGCCAGCAGTGAATTCAGGGGGAATGAAAAACTGTTTTTT
TRBJ1-5 | TRBD1 | TRBV29-1 | NA | CSVEGTGGFVGNQPQHF | TGCAGCGTTGAAGGGACAGGGGGCTTTGTCGGCAATCAGCCCCAGCATTTT
TRBJ2-3 | TRBD2 | TRBV19 | few | CASSPTSGSWTDTQYF | TGTGCCAGTAGCCCGACTAGCGGGAGCTGGACAGATACGCAGTATTTT
TRBJ1-4 | TRBD1 | TRBV12-3/TRBV12-4 | NA | CASSPTGEAEKLFF | TGTGCCAGCAGTCCAACAGGGGAGGCCGAAAAACTGTTTTTT
TRBJ1-4 | NA | TRBV25-1 | few | CASADTNEKLFF | TGTGCCAGCGCAGACACTAATGAAAAACTGTTTTTT
TRBJ1-1 | TRBD1 | TRBV6-5 | NA | CASSSGTGVRTEAFF | TGTGCCAGCAGTTCCGGGACAGGGGTTCGCACTGAAGCTTTCTTT
TRBJ2-3 | NA | TRBV20-1 | few | CSARARVRTDTQYF | TGCAGTGCTAGAGCTAGAGTCCGGACAGATACGCAGTATTTT
TRBJ1-2 | NA | TRBV28 | NA | CASNPSGGGYTF | TGTGCCAGCAACCCCTCGGGGGGTGGCTACACCTTC
TRBJ2-4 | NA | TRBV7-9 | NA | CASSPQHDLRGTAKNIQYF | TGTGCCAGCAGCCCACAACACGACCTGCGGGGTACGGCCAAAAACATTCAGTACTTC
TRBJ2-1 | TRBD1 | TRBV9 | NA | CASSVLGQGLNEQFF | TGTGCCAGCAGCGTACTGGGACAGGGGCTCAATGAGCAGTTCTTC
TRBJ2-3 | TRBD1 | TRBV10-3 | NA | CAVRDSKGTQYF | TGTGCCGTCCGGGACAGTAAAGGTACGCAGTATTTT
TRBJ2-5 | NA | TRBV6-9 | few | CAVLDSQETQYF | TGTGCCGTGCTGGACAGTCAAGAGACCCAGTACTTC
TRBJ2-3 | TRBD1 | TRBV10-3 | NA | CAVSEVGQGITHEQYF | TGTGCCGTCAGTGAGGTTGGACAGGGAATAACGCACGAGCAGTATTTT
TRBJ2-3 | TRBD2 | TRBV7-2 | few | CASSLALAGGLDTQYF | TGTGCCAGCAGCTTGGCCCTAGCGGGAGGGTTGGATACGCAGTATTTT
TRBJ2-4 | TRBD2 | TRBV12-3/TRBV12-4 | NA | CASTPGGVKNIQYF | TGTGCCAGCACCCCCGGGGGGGTCAAAAACATTCAGTACTTC
TRBJ2-7 | TRBD2 | TRBV5-1 | NA | CASSLGGQRGRVSEQYF | TGCGCCAGCAGCTTGGGGGGCCAGCGCGGGAGAGTTTCCGAGCAGTACTTC
TRBJ1-1 | TRBD1 | TRBV7-3 | NA | CASSPRGRDTEAFF | TGTGCCAGCAGCCCCAGGGGGCGAGACACTGAAGCTTTCTTT
TRBJ2-7 | NA | TRBV20-1 | NA | CSARDQKGLSYEQYF | TGCAGTGCTAGAGACCAGAAAGGGCTCTCCTACGAGCAGTACTTC
TRBJ2-7 | NA | TRBV7-9 | NA | CASGLSRIPGAAVDHETQYF | TGTGCCAGCGGCCTATCCCGCATCCCCGGGGCTGCCGTTGACCATGAAACCCAGTACTTC
TRBJ2-3 | TRBD2 | TRBV7-9 | NA | CASSSVGLAGTDTQYF | TGTGCCAGCAGCTCTGTGGGACTAGCGGGAACAGATACGCAGTATTTT
TRBJ1-2 | TRBD1 | TRBV29-1 | NA | CSVQGQGASGYTF | TGCAGCGTCCAGGGACAGGGGGCTTCTGGCTACACCTTC
TRBJ2-6 | NA | TRBV27 | NA | CASSPGISGANVLTF | TGTGCCAGCAGTCCGGGGATTTCTGGGGCCAACGTCCTGACTTTC
TRBJ1-1 | NA | TRBV7-3 | NA | CASSPEQGNAEAFF | TGTGCCAGCAGCCCCGAACAGGGAAACGCTGAAGCTTTCTTT